This is a list of T cell receptor beta chains from one sample in a study of T cell repertoires in cytomegalovirus infection. Using its own MiXCR run on the reads, TCRdb lists one record per CDR3 protein. The sample holds around 280,000 distinct CDR3 sequences; about 13% are singletons and the top ten take about 10%. The material sequenced was PBMCs. These receptors were taken from a human donor in good health (CMV status not recorded). Some clones in this sample may be carry-over from other donors' samples. Each CDR3 is given with its conserved first and last residue. The D gene is left open where the match is weak. Not all rows give a size; the values are once, few, many and, for expanded clones, a class.

v_call: TRBV6-2/TRBV6-3
d_call: -
clone_size: -
j_call: TRBJ2-7
cdr3_aa: CASSLGTPRRLSYEQYF
cdr3_nt: TGTGCCAGCAGTCTCGGTACGCCGAGGCGCCTCTCCTACGAGCAGTACTTC

v_call: TRBV15
d_call: -
clone_size: few
j_call: TRBJ1-2
cdr3_aa: CATSRDLGAEGYTF
cdr3_nt: TGTGCCACCAGCAGAGATCTGGGGGCGGAAGGCTACACCTTC

v_call: TRBV7-6
d_call: -
clone_size: few
j_call: TRBJ1-2
cdr3_aa: CASSFTGEAGYTF
cdr3_nt: TGTGCCAGCAGCTTCACGGGGGAGGCAGGCTACACCTTC

v_call: TRBV12-3/TRBV12-4
d_call: TRBD1
clone_size: many
j_call: TRBJ2-6
cdr3_aa: CASSLARTGGIWANVLTF
cdr3_nt: TGTGCCAGCAGTTTAGCGCGGACAGGGGGCATCTGGGCCAACGTCCTGACTTTC

v_call: TRBV7-3
d_call: TRBD2
clone_size: few
j_call: TRBJ2-1
cdr3_aa: CASSLRGLAGGGEQFF
cdr3_nt: TGTGCCAGCAGCTTACGAGGACTAGCGGGGGGGGGGGAGCAGTTCTTC

v_call: TRBV28
d_call: TRBD2
clone_size: -
j_call: TRBJ2-4
cdr3_aa: CASSEPGLAAKNIQYF
cdr3_nt: TGTGCCAGCAGTGAACCGGGACTAGCGGCCAAAAACATTCAGTACTTC

v_call: TRBV28
d_call: -
clone_size: few
j_call: TRBJ1-1
cdr3_aa: CASSLVDRGTEAFF
cdr3_nt: TGTGCCAGCAGTTTGGTGGACAGAGGCACTGAAGCTTTCTTT

v_call: TRBV20-1
d_call: TRBD1
clone_size: few
j_call: TRBJ1-5
cdr3_aa: CSARTTQGANQPQHF
cdr3_nt: TGCAGTGCTAGAACCACTCAGGGGGCCAATCAGCCCCAGCATTTT

v_call: TRBV6-2/TRBV6-3
d_call: -
clone_size: few
j_call: TRBJ2-1
cdr3_aa: CASSGRPTENEQFF
cdr3_nt: TGTGCCAGCAGTGGTAGGCCCACGGAGAATGAGCAGTTCTTC

v_call: TRBV7-6
d_call: -
clone_size: many
j_call: TRBJ1-3
cdr3_aa: CASTPGGLSGNTIYF
cdr3_nt: TGTGCCAGCACCCCTGGGGGGCTATCCGGAAACACCATATATTTT

v_call: TRBV10-2
d_call: -
clone_size: few
j_call: TRBJ2-7
cdr3_aa: CATLTPGMDEQYF
cdr3_nt: TGCGCCACCCTGACCCCAGGGATGGACGAGCAGTACTTC

v_call: TRBV4-3
d_call: -
clone_size: many
j_call: TRBJ2-7
cdr3_aa: CASSQDLGGLSYEQYF
cdr3_nt: TGCGCCAGCAGCCAAGATCTCGGCGGATTATCCTACGAGCAGTACTTC

v_call: TRBV11-3
d_call: TRBD1
clone_size: many
j_call: TRBJ2-2
cdr3_aa: CASSKTGVDTGELFF
cdr3_nt: TGTGCCAGCAGCAAGACAGGGGTGGACACCGGGGAGCTGTTTTTT

v_call: TRBV11-2
d_call: TRBD1
clone_size: few
j_call: TRBJ1-2
cdr3_aa: CASSLVRTGGYGYTF
cdr3_nt: TGTGCCAGCAGCTTAGTGCGGACAGGGGGCTATGGCTACACCTTC

v_call: TRBV20-1
d_call: TRBD2
clone_size: few
j_call: TRBJ2-3
cdr3_aa: CSAPLADSSTDTQYF
cdr3_nt: TGCAGTGCTCCTCTAGCGGATTCTAGCACAGATACGCAGTATTTT

v_call: TRBV4-2
d_call: -
clone_size: -
j_call: TRBJ2-5
cdr3_aa: CASSPNRGGGSQETQYF
cdr3_nt: TGTGCCAGCAGCCCCAACAGGGGGGGAGGCTCCCAAGAGACCCAGTACTTC

v_call: TRBV7-8
d_call: -
clone_size: many
j_call: TRBJ1-1
cdr3_aa: CASSLGGVYNTEAFF
cdr3_nt: TGTGCCAGCAGCTTAGGAGGGGTCTATAACACTGAAGCTTTCTTT

v_call: TRBV7-3
d_call: -
clone_size: many
j_call: TRBJ2-2
cdr3_aa: CASSLTSAGTGELFF
cdr3_nt: TGTGCCAGCAGCTTAACAAGCGCGGGGACCGGGGAGCTGTTTTTT

v_call: TRBV23-1
d_call: TRBD1
clone_size: few
j_call: TRBJ1-1
cdr3_aa: CAIGTTQGARTEAFF
cdr3_nt: TGCGCCATCGGAACCACCCAGGGGGCGCGTACTGAAGCTTTCTTT

v_call: TRBV29-1
d_call: TRBD2
clone_size: -
j_call: TRBJ2-3
cdr3_aa: CSVDALAGEWGTQYF
cdr3_nt: TGCAGCGTTGACGCCCTAGCGGGAGAGTGGGGTACGCAGTATTTT

v_call: TRBV7-9
d_call: -
clone_size: -
j_call: TRBJ2-7
cdr3_aa: CASSLAGESRQYF
cdr3_nt: TGTGCCAGCAGCTTAGCCGGGGAGTCGAGGCAGTACTTC

v_call: TRBV4-1
d_call: -
clone_size: -
j_call: TRBJ2-5
cdr3_aa: CASSRAVTRSPDSLNETQYF
cdr3_nt: TGCGCCAGCAGCCGCGCCGTCACCCGATCTCCGGACTCCCTGAATGAGACCCAGTACTTC

v_call: TRBV27
d_call: -
clone_size: many
j_call: TRBJ2-1
cdr3_aa: CASSLRDRNEQFF
cdr3_nt: TGTGCCAGCAGTCTCCGGGACCGAAATGAGCAGTTCTTC

v_call: TRBV4-1
d_call: -
clone_size: many
j_call: TRBJ2-5
cdr3_aa: CASSQVSRKATQYF
cdr3_nt: TGCGCCAGCAGCCAAGTATCGAGAAAAGCGACCCAGTACTTC

v_call: TRBV4-1
d_call: -
clone_size: few
j_call: TRBJ2-2
cdr3_aa: CASSQVRPGRRTGELFF
cdr3_nt: TGCGCCAGCAGCCAAGTTAGGCCAGGTCGTCGGACCGGGGAGCTGTTTTTT

v_call: TRBV4-3
d_call: TRBD1
clone_size: -
j_call: TRBJ1-1
cdr3_aa: CASSHRQGVEAFF
cdr3_nt: TGCGCCAGCAGCCACCGACAGGGCGTGGAAGCTTTCTTT

v_call: TRBV7-9
d_call: -
clone_size: -
j_call: TRBJ1-6
cdr3_aa: CASRQSSYNSPLHF
cdr3_nt: TGTGCCAGCAGACAGAGCTCCTATAATTCACCCCTCCACTTT